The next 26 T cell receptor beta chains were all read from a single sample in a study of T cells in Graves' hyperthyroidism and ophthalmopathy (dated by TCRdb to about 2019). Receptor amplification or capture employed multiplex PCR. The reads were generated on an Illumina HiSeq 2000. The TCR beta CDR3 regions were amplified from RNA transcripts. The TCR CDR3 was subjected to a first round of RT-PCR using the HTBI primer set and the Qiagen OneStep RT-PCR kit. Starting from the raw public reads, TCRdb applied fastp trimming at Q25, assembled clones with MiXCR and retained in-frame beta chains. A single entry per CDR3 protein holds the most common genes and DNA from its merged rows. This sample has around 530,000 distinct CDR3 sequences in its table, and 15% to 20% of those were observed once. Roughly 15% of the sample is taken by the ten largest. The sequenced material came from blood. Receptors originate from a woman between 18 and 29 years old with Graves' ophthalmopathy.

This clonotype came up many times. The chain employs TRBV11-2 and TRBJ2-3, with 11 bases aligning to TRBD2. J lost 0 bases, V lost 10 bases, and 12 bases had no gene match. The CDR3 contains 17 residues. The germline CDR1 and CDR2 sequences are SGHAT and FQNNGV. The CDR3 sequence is CATVGVSGGASTDTQYF. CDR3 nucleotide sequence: TGTGCCACCGTGGGGGTTAGCGGGGGGGCTAGCACAGATACGCAGTATTTT.

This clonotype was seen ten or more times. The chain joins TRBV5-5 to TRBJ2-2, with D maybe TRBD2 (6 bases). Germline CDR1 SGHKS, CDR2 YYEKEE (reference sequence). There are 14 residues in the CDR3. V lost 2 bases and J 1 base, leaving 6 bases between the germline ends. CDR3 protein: CASSFSGNTGELFF. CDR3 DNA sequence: TGTGCCAGCAGCTTTAGCGGGAACACCGGGGAGCTGTTTTTT.

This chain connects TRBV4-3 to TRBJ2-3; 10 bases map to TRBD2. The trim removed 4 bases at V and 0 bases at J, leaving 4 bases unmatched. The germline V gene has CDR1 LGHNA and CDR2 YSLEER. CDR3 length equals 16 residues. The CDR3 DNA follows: TGCGCCAGCAGCCCTGAGACTAGCGGGAGCACAGATACGCAGTATTTT. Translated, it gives CASSPETSGSTDTQYF.

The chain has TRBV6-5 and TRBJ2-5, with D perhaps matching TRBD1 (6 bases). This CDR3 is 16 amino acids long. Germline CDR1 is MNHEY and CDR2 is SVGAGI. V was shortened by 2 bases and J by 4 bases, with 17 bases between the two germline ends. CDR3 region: CASSYSNPGTRETQYF. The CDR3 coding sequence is TGTGCCAGCAGTTACAGTAACCCCGGGACACGAGAGACCCAGTACTTC.

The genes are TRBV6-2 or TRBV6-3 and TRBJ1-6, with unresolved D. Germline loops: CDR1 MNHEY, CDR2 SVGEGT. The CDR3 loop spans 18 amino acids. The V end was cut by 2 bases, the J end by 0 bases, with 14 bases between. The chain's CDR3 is CASSYGPEQSSYNSPLHF. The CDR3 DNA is TGTGCCAGCAGTTACGGGCCGGAGCAAAGCTCCTATAATTCACCCCTCCACTTT.

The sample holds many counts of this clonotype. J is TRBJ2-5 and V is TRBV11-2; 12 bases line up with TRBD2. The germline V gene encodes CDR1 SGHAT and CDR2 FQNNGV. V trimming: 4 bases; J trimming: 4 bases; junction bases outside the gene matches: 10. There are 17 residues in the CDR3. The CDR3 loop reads CASSSRTSGILGETQYF. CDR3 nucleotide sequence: TGTGCCAGCAGCTCGAGGACTAGCGGGATCCTAGGAGAGACCCAGTACTTC.

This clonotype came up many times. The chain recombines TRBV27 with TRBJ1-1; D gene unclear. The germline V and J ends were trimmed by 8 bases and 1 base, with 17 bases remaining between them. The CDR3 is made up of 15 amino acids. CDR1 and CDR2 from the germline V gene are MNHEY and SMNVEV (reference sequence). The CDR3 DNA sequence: TGTGCCAGCGGACCCGGATATGCATGGAACACTGAAGCTTTCTTT. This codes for CASGPGYAWNTEAFF.

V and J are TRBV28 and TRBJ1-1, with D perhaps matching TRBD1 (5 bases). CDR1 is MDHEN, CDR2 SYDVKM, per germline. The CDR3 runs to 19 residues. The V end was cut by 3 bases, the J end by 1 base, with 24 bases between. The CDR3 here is CASSFPSSGRAGPNTEAFF. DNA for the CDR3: TGTGCCAGCAGTTTCCCCTCCTCTGGTAGGGCGGGGCCGAACACTGAAGCTTTCTTT.

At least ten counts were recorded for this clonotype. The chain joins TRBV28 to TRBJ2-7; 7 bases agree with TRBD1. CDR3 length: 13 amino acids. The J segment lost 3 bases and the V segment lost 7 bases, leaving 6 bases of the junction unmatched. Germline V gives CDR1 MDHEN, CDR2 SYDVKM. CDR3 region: CASNGQALYEQYF. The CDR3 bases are TGTGCCAGCAACGGACAGGCGCTCTACGAGCAGTACTTC.

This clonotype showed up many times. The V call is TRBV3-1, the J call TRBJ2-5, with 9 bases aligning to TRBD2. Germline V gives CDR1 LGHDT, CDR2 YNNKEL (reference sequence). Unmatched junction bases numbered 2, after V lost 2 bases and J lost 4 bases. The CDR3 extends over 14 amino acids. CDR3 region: CASSQILAGETQYF. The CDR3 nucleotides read TGTGCCAGCAGCCAAATACTAGCGGGAGAGACCCAGTACTTC.

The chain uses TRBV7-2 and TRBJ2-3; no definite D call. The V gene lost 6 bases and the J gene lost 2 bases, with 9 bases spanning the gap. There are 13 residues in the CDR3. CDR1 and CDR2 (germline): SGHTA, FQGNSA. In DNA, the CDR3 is TGTGCCAGCAGATCGACTCCCACAGATACGCAGTATTTT. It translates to CASRSTPTDTQYF.

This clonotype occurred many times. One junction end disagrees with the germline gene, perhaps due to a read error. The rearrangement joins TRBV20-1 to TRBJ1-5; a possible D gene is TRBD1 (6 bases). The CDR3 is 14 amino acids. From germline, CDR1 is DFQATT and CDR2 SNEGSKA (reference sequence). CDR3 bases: TGCAGCGCTAGTAGGGGGATGAGCGATCAGCCCCAGCATTTT. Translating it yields CSASRGMSDQPQHF.

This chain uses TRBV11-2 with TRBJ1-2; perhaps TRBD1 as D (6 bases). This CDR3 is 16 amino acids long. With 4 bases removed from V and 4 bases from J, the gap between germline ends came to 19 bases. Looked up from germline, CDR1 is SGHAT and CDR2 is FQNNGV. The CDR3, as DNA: TGTGCCAGCAGCTCCCCTCGGGGGGGCAGGGGCTATGGCTACACCTTC. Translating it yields CASSSPRGGRGYGYTF.

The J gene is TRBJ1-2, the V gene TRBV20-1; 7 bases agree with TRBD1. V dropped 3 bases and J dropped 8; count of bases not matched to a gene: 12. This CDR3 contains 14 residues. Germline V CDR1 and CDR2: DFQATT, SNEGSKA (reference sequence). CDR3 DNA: TGCAGTGCTAGCCTCGGACAGGCCCTCTCCGGCTACACCTTC. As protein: CSASLGQALSGYTF.

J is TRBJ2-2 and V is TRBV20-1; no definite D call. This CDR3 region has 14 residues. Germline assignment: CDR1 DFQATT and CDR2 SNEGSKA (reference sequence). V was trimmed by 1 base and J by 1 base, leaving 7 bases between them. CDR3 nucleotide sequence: TGCAGTGCTAGAGTCGACGGGAACACCGGGGAGCTGTTTTTT. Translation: CSARVDGNTGELFF.

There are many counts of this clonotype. The CDR3 protein is CAWSGTGGGGYTF. The CDR3 DNA is TGTGCCTGGAGCGGGACAGGGGGTGGTGGCTACACCTTC. The chain is built from TRBV30 and TRBJ1-2; 11 bases match TRBD1. In germline, CDR1 is GTSNPN, CDR2 SVGIG (reference sequence). The CDR3 runs 13 residues. V shed 3 bases, J shed 7 bases, and the junction held 4 bases outside the gene matches.

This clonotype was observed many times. CDR3 in DNA: TGTGCCAGCACCAGGGGGGCCTCTGACTCCTACGAGCAGTACTTC. It specifies CASTRGASDSYEQYF. The J gene is TRBJ2-7, the V gene TRBV6-2 or TRBV6-3; possibly TRBD1 for D (7 bases). V lost 7 bases and J lost 0, with 16 bases in between. Germline lookup yields CDR1 MNHEY and CDR2 SVGEGT. The CDR3 covers 15 residues.

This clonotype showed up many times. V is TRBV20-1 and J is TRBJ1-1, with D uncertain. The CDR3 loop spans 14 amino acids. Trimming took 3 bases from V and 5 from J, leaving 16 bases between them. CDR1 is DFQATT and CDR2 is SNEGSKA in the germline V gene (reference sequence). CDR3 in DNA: TGCAGTGCTAGGCGGGGTCCCGGTGGGACTGAAGCTTTCTTT. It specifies CSARRGPGGTEAFF.

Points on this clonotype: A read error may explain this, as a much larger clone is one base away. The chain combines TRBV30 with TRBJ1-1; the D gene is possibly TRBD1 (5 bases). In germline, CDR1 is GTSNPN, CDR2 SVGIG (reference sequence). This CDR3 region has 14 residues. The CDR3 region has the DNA TGTGTCTGGAGCTTGGGGCGGCAGAACACTGAAGCTTTCTTT. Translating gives CVWSLGRQNTEAFF.

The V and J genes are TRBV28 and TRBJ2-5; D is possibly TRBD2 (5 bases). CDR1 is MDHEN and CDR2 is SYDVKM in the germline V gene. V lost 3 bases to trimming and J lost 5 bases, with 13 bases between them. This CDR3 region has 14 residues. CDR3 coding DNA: TGTGCCAGCAGTTTCTCCGGGGTGGAGGAGACCCAGTACTTC. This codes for CASSFSGVEETQYF.

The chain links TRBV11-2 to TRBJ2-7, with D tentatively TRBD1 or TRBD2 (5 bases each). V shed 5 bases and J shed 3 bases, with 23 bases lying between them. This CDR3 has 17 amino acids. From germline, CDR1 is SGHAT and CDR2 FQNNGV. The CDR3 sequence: CASSGGRGRETDYEQYF. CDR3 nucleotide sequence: TGTGCCAGCAGCGGAGGACGGGGACGTGAGACGGACTACGAGCAGTACTTC.

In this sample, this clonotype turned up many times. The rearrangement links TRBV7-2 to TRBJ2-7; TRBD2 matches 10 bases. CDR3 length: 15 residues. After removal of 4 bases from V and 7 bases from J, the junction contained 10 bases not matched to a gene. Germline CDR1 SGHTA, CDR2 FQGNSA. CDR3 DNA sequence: TGTGCCAGCAGCTCCTATAGCGGGAGGCTGGGTGAGCAGTACTTC. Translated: CASSSYSGRLGEQYF.

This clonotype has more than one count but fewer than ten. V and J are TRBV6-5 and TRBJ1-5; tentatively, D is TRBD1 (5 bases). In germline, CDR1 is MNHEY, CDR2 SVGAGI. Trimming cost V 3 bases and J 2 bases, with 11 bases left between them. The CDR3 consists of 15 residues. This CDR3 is CASSYGQGGNQPQHF. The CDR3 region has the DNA TGTGCCAGCAGTTATGGGCAGGGTGGCAATCAGCCCCAGCATTTT.

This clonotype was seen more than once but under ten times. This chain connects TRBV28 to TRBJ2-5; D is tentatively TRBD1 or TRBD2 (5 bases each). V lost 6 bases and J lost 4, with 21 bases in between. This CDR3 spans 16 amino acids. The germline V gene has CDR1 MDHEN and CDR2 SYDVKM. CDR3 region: CASSSGASPLVETQYF. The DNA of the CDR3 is TGTGCCAGCAGCTCCGGGGCCTCCCCCCTAGTAGAGACCCAGTACTTC. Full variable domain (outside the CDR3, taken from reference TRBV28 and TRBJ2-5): DVKVTQSSRYLVKRTGEKVFLECVQDMDHENMFWYRQDPGLGLRLIYFSYDVKMKEKGDIPEGYSVSREKKERFSLILESASTNQTSMYLCASSSGASPLVETQYFGPGTRLLVL.

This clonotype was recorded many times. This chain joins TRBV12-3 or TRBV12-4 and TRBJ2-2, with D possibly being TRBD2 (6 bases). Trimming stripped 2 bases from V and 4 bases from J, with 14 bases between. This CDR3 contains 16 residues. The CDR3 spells CASSLNAGFATGELFF. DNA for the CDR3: TGTGCCAGCAGTTTAAATGCGGGGTTTGCCACCGGGGAGCTGTTTTTT.

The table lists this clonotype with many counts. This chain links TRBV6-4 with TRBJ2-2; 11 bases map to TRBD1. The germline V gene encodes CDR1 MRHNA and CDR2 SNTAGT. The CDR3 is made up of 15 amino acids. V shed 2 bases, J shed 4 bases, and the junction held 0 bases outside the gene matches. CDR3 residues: CASSDGTGGTGELFF. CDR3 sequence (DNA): TGTGCCAGCAGTGACGGGACAGGGGGCACCGGGGAGCTGTTTTTT.